The source of this T cell receptor beta chain is a study of neoadjuvant anti-PD-1 for oral cavity cancer. Comments on this clone: No antigen is known for it.

PBMCs were not maintained or expanded in culture before analysis. This table comes from immunoSEQ multiplex PCR, and its TCRdb copy is limited to in-frame clones, with some not included. The data contain 6,900 or so clones, about 70% of them seen just once; the ten biggest clones take up around 3%. General observations from the study: Each response group had just a few patients in TCR analyses.

The ends were cut back, 10 bases at V and 4 bases at J, with 16 bases in the middle. This CDR3 has 13 residues. Germline CDR1 is MNHEY and CDR2 is SMNVEV (reference sequence). The TCR originated in a person aged 35-79 years with oral cavity squamous cell carcinoma. Sequences were derived from PBMCs, sampled before nivolumab (anti-PD-1) treatment. This chain connects TRBV27 to TRBJ1-2; D is unclear. In DNA, the CDR3 is TGTGCCACCTCACCCCAAGGGATCTATGGCTACACCTTC. This gives the protein CATSPQGIYGYTF.